This T cell receptor (beta chain) was captured by sequencing in a study of shared clonotypes between healthy human individuals. Findings and limits, study-wide: Relative to their counterparts shared across all four donors, non-shared clonotypes exhibited diminished generation probabilities.

Concerning this clone itself: Antigen unknown.

Sequenced by immunoSEQ multiplex PCR; TCRdb stores in-frame clones only, minus some. The top ten clones hold 0.35% to 0.45% of a sample with 2.3 million or so clones, approximately 95% of them seen once. The V end lost 5 bases, the J end lost 2 bases, and 9 bases lay between the germline ends. CDR1 is MDHEN and CDR2 is SYDVKM in the germline V gene. This CDR3 has 13 residues. The chain employs TRBV28 and TRBJ2-5, with a weak D call TRBD1 (5 bases). The TCR comes from a man between 18 and 35 years old in good health. Some clones in this sample may be carry-over from other donors' samples. The sequenced material came from naive CD4+ T cells from PBMCs. The sample's subset: CD45RA+ positively selected. Written as DNA, the CDR3 is TGTGCCAGCAGTGGTAGGGGTCAAGAGACCCAGTACTTC. Translating gives CASSGRGQETQYF.